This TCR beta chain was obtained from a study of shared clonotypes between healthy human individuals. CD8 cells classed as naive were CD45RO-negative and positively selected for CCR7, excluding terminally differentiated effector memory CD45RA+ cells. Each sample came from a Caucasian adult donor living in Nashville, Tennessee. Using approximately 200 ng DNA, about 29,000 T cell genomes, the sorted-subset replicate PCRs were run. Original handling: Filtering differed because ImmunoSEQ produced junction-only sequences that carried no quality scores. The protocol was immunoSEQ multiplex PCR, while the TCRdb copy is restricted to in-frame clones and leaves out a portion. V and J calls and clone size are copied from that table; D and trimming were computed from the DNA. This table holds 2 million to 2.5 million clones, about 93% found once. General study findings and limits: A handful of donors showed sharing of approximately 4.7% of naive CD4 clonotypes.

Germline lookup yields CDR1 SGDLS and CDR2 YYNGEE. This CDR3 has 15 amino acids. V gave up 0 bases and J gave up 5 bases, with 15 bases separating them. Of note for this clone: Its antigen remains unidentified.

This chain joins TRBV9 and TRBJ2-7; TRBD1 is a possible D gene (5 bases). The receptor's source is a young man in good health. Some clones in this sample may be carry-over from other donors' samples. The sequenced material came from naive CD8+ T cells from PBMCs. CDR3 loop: CASSVAGNQGDEQYF. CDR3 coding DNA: TGTGCCAGCAGCGTAGCTGGCAACCAGGGCGACGAGCAGTACTTC.